These 4 T cell receptor beta chains share one sample of origin, sequenced in a study of T cell changes during pregnancy in multiple sclerosis. Method: immunoSEQ multiplex PCR; TCRdb's copy keeps in-frame clones and lacks some. The data hold 100,000 to 140,000 clones, with around 93% observed a single time. The sequenced sample was peripheral blood, obtained in the third trimester of pregnancy. These receptors were obtained from a female donor in good health, enrolled as a control in a pregnancy study.

As to this clone: Other DNA sequences in this specimen translate into the identical CDR3. The chain employs TRBV4-3 and TRBJ2-2; TRBD2 agrees at 11 bases. The CDR3 is 15 residues long. V lost 1 base, J lost 5 bases, and 0 bases stayed unmatched. Germline V gene lookup returns CDR1 LGHNA and CDR2 YSLEER. The CDR3 region is CASSQGLAGTGELFF. The CDR3 DNA is TGCGCCAGCAGCCAAGGACTAGCGGGGACCGGGGAGCTGTTTTTT.

The chain has TRBV7-9 and TRBJ2-3; 10 bases are shared with TRBD1. The CDR3 extends over 16 amino acids. The junction had 8 bases not matched to a gene; V was cut back by 3 bases and J by 5 bases. Germline loops: CDR1 SEHNR, CDR2 FQNEAQ (reference sequence). CDR3 nucleotide sequence: TGTGCCAGCAGCTTGGTGAGACAGGGGGCTAGAGATACGCAGTATTTT. Amino acid sequence: CASSLVRQGARDTQYF.

V gene TRBV4-1 combines with J gene TRBJ1-1, with D tentatively TRBD1 (6 bases). The germline gives CDR1 MGHRA, CDR2 YSYEKL. V gave up 1 base and J gave up 5 bases, with 14 bases separating them. This CDR3 spans 15 amino acids. This CDR3 reads CASSQGGRGLTEAFF. CDR3 sequence (DNA): TGCGCCAGCAGCCAAGGGGGCAGGGGCTTAACTGAAGCTTTCTTT.

The rearrangement joins TRBV7-9 to TRBJ2-7; 7 nucleotides match TRBD2. Germline V gene lookup returns CDR1 SEHNR and CDR2 FQNEAQ (reference sequence). Trimming removed 4 bases from V and 3 bases from J; junction bases left unmatched: 12. This CDR3 has 16 residues. As DNA, the CDR3 is TGTGCCAGCAGCTCCAGCGCGGGGGTTCTCGGCTACGAGCAGTACTTC. Translating gives CASSSSAGVLGYEQYF.